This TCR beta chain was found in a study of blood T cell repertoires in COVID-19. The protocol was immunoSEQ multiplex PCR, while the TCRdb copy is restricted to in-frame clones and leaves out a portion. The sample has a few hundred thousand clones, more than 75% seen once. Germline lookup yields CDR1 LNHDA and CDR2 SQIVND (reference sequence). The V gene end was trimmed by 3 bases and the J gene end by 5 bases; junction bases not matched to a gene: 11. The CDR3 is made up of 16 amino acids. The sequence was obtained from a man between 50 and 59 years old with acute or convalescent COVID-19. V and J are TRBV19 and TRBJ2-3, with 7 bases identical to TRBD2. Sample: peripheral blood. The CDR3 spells CASSIKAGFQVDTQYF. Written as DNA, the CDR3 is TGTGCCAGTAGTATTAAAGCGGGGTTTCAGGTAGATACGCAGTATTTT.